This passage covers 4 T cell receptor beta chains from one sample sequenced in a study of blood T cell repertoires in COVID-19 (TCRdb year 2020). Library method: the immunoSEQ multiplex PCR assay. This immuneACCESS table, as held by TCRdb, lists in-frame sequences with V and J called but not all clones. Of the missing ones, under half trace to an unresolved V gene in checked studies; the others have no known cause. The sample includes fewer than 45,000 clones, with roughly 90% observed a single time. The ten top clones hold 20% to 25% of the sample. The sample consisted of peripheral blood. These receptors came from a man aged 55-75 years with active or convalescent COVID-19.

There are a few counts of this clone. The CDR3 reads CSVDGGRYHSTDTQYF. The CDR3 DNA reads TGCAGCGTTGATGGCGGGAGGTATCATAGCACAGATACGCAGTATTTT. The chain has TRBV29-1 and TRBJ2-3; 8 bases are a match to TRBD2. Per the germline V gene, CDR1 is SQVTM and CDR2 is ANQGSEA. The CDR3 is 16 amino acids. With V trimmed by 3 bases and J by 0 bases, 8 bases remained unmatched.

This chain links TRBV24-1 with TRBJ1-2; no definite D call. The V and J ends lost 4 bases and 4 bases respectively, with 12 bases between them. CDR3 size: 14 residues. The germline CDR1 and CDR2 sequences are KGHDR and SFDVKD. The CDR3 DNA reads as TGTGCCACCAGTGAGATCCGGGATAGCTATGGCTACACCTTC. It codes for CATSEIRDSYGYTF.

The rearrangement links TRBV12-3 or TRBV12-4 to TRBJ2-2; D is uncertain. This CDR3 region has 11 residues. Trimming took 7 bases from V and 8 from J, leaving 8 bases between them. This CDR3 reads CASTSGGELFF. CDR3 coding DNA: TGTGCCAGCACCTCCGGGGGGGAGCTGTTTTTT.

This clone was counted only a few times. The J gene is TRBJ2-5, the V gene TRBV11-2; no definite D call. Trimming removed 2 bases at V and 2 bases at J, with 12 bases between. CDR1 is SGHAT and CDR2 is FQNNGV in the germline V gene. This CDR3 region has 15 residues. The CDR3 reads CASSLNSLGQETQYF. CDR3 in DNA: TGTGCCAGCAGCTTAAACTCGCTCGGGCAAGAGACCCAGTACTTC.